Sequencing of this TCR beta chain was carried out in a study of T-cell memory formation after mild COVID-19. In the study overall: Each donor largely had its own TCR clusters. Findings of the study overall: Clones contracting across day 15 to 85 had a balanced CD4/CD8 profile; later expanding clones leaned CD4+.

Worth noting for this clonotype: Its specificity is unknown.

TCRdb re-called the 5' RACE reads with MiXCR, one entry per CDR3 protein. Among hundreds of thousands of distinct CDR3 sequences, over 25% were seen once, and the ten largest hold approximately 13%. V dropped 0 bases and J dropped 0 bases, with 12 bases sitting between them. Germline-derived CDR1 and CDR2 are LGHNA and YNFKEQ. This CDR3 is built from 17 residues. Specimen: PBMCs or a T cell subset sorted from them (not recorded which). This receptor was taken from an adult woman who had mild COVID-19 (a few samples of this study predate the infection). Cell type and time point are not known. J is TRBJ1-3 and V is TRBV4-2; D possibly corresponds to TRBD1 (6 bases). CDR3 nucleotide sequence: TGTGCCAGCAGCCAAGACGCTACAGGGAACTCTGGAAACACCATATATTTT. Encoded protein: CASSQDATGNSGNTIYF.